The T cell receptor (beta chain) described here comes from a study of shared clonotypes between healthy human individuals. Study outcomes and limitations: Rarefaction revealed incomplete sorted-subset sequencing despite large depth.

Points on this clone: Its antigen is not known.

The table came from immunoSEQ multiplex PCR; TCRdb's copy has only in-frame clones and leaves some out. The data contain fewer than 1.6 million clones, approximately 98.5% of them singletons. The clonotype comes from a man younger than 45 in good health. The sample comprised naive CD4+ T cells sorted from blood. Subset here: CD45RA+ positively selected.

The CDR3 DNA is TGTGCCAGCAGCCAGGGGCCGAACTTCCACGAGCAGTACTTC. Translated, it gives CASSQGPNFHEQYF. This rearrangement joins TRBV9 to TRBJ2-7, with D perhaps matching TRBD1 (6 bases). V lost 4 bases to trimming and J lost 5 bases, with 16 bases between them. In germline, CDR1 is SGDLS, CDR2 YYNGEE. This CDR3 spans 14 amino acids.